This TCR beta chain was obtained from a study of identifying expanded T cells in peripheral blood. General study points: Differentially abundant clones: around 1.2 between replicates, approximately 16 at around 15 days, 19 to 20 at four. Roughly two-week clone count variance significantly increased as total template count grew.

The repertoire was sequenced with immunoSEQ multiplex PCR; TCRdb's copy has only in-frame clones and lacks some. Of roughly 90,000 clones in the sample, 70% to 90% were seen once. During the collection period, no donor immune events like infections were recorded. This CDR3 contains 15 residues. Germline CDR1 and CDR2: MNHNS and SASEGT. Trimming stripped 6 bases from V and 6 bases from J, with 20 bases between. As regards this clone: Its target is unknown.

The chain couples TRBV6-1 to TRBJ1-2, with D possibly being TRBD1 (6 bases). Sequencing was carried out using blood. This clonotype was sampled from a person aged 18 to 75 in good health. The CDR3 DNA sequence: TGTGCCAGCAGGAAACAGGGCCAAAAGGGACATGGCTACACCTTC. This translates into CASRKQGQKGHGYTF.